This TCR beta chain derives from a study of cytomegalovirus exposure and HLA in healthy donors. With 60 Vbeta and 13 Jbeta primers, the PCR was carried out. The protocol was immunoSEQ multiplex PCR, while the TCRdb copy is restricted to in-frame clones and leaves out a portion. The listing records tens of thousands of clones. Germline CDR1 is ENHRY and CDR2 is SYGVKD. The CDR3 loop spans 13 amino acids. V lost 7 bases, J lost 9 bases, and 8 bases stayed unmatched. This clonotype was obtained from a man in his fifties or sixties in good health and CMV-seropositive. This chain uses TRBV10-3 with TRBJ2-1, with 8 bases aligning to TRBD2. Sequencing was performed on PBMCs. As DNA, the CDR3 is TGTGCCATCACCTCGAGCGGGAGACGTGAGCAGTTCTTC. Translating it yields CAITSSGRREQFF.